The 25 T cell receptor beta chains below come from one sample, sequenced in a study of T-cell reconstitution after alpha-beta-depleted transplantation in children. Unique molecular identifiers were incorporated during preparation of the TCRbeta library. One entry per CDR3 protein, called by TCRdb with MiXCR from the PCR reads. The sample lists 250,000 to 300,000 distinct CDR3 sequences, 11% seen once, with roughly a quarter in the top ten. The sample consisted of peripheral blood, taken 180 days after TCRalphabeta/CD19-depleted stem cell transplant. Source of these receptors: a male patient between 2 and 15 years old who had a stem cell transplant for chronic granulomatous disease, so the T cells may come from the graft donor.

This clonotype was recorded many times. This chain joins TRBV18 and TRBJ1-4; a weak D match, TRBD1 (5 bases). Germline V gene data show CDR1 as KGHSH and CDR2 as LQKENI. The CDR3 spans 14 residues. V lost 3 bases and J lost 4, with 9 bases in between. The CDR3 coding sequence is TGTGCCAGCTCACCGGGGCGGAGTAATGAAAAACTGTTTTTT. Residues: CASSPGRSNEKLFF.

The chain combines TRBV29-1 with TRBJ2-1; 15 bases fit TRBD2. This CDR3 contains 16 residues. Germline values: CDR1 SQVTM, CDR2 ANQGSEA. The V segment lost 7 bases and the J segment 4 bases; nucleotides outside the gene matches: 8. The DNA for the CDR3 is TGCAGCGGCAACGGACTAGCGGGAGGGCGATACAATGAGCAGTTCTTC. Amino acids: CSGNGLAGGRYNEQFF.

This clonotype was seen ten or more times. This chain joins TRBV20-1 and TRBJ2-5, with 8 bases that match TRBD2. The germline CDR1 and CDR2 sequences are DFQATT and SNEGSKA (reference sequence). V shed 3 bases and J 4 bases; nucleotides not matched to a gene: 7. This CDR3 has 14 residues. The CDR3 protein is CSARREARIETQYF. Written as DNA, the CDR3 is TGCAGTGCTAGGCGGGAGGCCCGTATAGAGACCCAGTACTTC.

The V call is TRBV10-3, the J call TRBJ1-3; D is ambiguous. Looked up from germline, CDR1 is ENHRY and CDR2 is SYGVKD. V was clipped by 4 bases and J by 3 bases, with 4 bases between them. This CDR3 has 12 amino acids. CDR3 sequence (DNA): TGTGCCATCAGTGTGAGTGGAAACACCATATATTTT. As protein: CAISVSGNTIYF.

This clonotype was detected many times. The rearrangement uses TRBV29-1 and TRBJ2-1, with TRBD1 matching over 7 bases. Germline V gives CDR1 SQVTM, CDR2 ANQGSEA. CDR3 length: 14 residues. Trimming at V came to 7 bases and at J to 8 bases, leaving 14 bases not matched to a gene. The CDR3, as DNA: TGCAGCGCTCGCGACAGGGAAAAGGTATATGAGCAGTTCTTC. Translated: CSARDREKVYEQFF.

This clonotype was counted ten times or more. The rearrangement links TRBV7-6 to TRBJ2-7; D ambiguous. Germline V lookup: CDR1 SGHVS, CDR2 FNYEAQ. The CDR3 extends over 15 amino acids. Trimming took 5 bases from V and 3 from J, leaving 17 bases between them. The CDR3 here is CASSAGTPGRYEQYF. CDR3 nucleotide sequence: TGTGCCAGCAGCGCCGGTACCCCAGGCCGCTACGAGCAGTACTTC.

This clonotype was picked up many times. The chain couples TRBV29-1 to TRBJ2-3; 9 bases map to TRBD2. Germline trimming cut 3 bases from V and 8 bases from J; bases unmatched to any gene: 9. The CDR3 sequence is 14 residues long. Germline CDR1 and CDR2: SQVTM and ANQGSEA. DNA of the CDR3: TGCAGCGTTGATGTGGGCGGGAGGGCCGCTACGCAGTATTTT. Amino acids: CSVDVGGRAATQYF.

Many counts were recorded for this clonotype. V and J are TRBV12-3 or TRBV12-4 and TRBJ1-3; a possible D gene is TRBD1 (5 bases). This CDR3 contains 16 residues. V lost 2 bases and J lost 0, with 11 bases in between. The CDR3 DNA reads TGTGCCAGCAGTTTAACTATTGGGGGCTCTGGAAACACCATATATTTT. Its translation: CASSLTIGGSGNTIYF.

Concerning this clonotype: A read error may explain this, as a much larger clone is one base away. CDR3 coding DNA: TGTCCCAGCAGTTTCTTCGGGACTATACCGTTCTTC. This sequence encodes CPSSFFGTIPFF. The gene calls are TRBV28 and TRBJ2-1, with 7 nucleotides matching TRBD2. The germline gives CDR1 MDHEN, CDR2 SYDVKM. The CDR3 covers 12 residues.

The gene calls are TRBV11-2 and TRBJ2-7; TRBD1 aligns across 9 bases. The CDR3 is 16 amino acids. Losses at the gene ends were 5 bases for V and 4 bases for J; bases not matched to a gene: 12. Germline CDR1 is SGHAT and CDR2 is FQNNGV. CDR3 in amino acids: CASSPTRTGEGYEQYF. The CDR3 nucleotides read TGTGCCAGCAGCCCTACCCGGACAGGGGAGGGGTACGAGCAGTACTTC.

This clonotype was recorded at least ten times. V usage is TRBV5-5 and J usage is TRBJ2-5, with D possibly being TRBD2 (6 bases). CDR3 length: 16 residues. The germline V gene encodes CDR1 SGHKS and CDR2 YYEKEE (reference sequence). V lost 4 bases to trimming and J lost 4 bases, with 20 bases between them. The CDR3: CASSPHPRVGGETQYF. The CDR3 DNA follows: TGTGCCAGCAGCCCGCATCCTCGGGTGGGAGGAGAGACCCAGTACTTC.

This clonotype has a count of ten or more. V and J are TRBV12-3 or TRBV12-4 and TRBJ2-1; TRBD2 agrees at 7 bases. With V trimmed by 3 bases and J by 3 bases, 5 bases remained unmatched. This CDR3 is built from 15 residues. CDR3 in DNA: TGTGCCAGCAGTTTCCCAGCGGGAAACTACAATGAGCAGTTCTTC. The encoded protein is CASSFPAGNYNEQFF.

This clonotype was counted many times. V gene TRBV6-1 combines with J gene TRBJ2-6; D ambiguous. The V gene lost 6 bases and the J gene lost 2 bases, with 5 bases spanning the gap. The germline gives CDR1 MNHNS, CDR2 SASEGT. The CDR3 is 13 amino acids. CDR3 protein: CASRDAGANVLTF. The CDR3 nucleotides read TGTGCCAGCAGGGACGCTGGGGCCAACGTCCTGACTTTC.

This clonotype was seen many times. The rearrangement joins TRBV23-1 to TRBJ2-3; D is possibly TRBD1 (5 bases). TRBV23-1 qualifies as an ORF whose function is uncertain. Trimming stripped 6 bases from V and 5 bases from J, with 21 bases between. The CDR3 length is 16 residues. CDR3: CASSSQGATRIDTQYF. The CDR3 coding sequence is TGCGCCAGCAGCTCACAAGGGGCAACCCGGATAGATACGCAGTATTTT.

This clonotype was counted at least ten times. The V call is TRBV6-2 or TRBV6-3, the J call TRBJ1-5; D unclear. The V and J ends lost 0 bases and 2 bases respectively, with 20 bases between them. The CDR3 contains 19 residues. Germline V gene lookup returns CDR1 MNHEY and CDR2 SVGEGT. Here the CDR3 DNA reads TGTGCCAGCAGTTACTCGGGAGATATTTGGACTTCGGGCAATCAGCCCCAGCATTTT. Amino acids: CASSYSGDIWTSGNQPQHF.

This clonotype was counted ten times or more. This chain's CDR3 is CASRKGEGEKLFF. The CDR3 DNA is TGCGCCAGCCGGAAAGGGGAAGGCGAAAAACTGTTTTTT. The chain joins TRBV5-1 to TRBJ1-4; TRBD1 might be the D (5 bases). CDR1 is SGHRS, CDR2 YFSETQ, per germline. The V end lost 7 bases, the J end lost 8 bases, and 15 bases lay between the germline ends. This CDR3 spans 13 amino acids.

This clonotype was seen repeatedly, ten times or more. The CDR3 nucleotides are TGTGCCAGCAGCGGTACAGGGGGTGGTAATGAAAAACTGTTTTTT. Its protein is CASSGTGGGNEKLFF. This chain links TRBV7-9 with TRBJ1-4, with TRBD1 matching 8 bases. The CDR3 is 15 amino acids. V lost 5 bases, J lost 4 bases, and 6 bases stayed unmatched. Looked up from germline, CDR1 is SEHNR and CDR2 is FQNEAQ (reference sequence).

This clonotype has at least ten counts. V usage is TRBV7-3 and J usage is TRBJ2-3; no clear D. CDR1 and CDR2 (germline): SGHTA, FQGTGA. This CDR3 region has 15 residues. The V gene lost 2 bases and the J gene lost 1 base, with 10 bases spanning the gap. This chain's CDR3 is CASSLWKGGTDTQYF. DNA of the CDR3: TGTGCCAGCAGCTTATGGAAAGGCGGCACAGATACGCAGTATTTT.

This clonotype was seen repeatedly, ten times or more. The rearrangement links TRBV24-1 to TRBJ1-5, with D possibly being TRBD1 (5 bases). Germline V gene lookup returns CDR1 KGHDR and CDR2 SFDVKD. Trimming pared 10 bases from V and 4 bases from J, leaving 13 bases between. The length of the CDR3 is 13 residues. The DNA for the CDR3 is TGTGCCACTAGTCGGGGCAGAAATCAGCCCCAGCATTTT. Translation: CATSRGRNQPQHF.

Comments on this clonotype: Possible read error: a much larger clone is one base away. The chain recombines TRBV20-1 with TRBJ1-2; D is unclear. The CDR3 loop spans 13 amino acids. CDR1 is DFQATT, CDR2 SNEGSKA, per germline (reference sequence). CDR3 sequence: CTARYGSGSGYTF. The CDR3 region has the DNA TGCACTGCTAGATATGGGTCGGGCAGCGGCTACACCTTC.

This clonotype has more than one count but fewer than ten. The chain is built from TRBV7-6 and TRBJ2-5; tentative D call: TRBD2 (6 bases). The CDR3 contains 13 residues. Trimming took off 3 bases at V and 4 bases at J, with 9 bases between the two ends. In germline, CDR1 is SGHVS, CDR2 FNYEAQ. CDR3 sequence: CASSFLGGETQYF. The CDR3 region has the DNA TGTGCCAGCAGCTTTTTGGGAGGAGAGACCCAGTACTTC.

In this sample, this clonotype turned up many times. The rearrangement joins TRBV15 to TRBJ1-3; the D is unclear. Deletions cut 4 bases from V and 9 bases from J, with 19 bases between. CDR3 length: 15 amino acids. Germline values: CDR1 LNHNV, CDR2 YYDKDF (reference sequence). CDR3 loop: CATSKSTAVGGTIYF. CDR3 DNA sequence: TGTGCCACCAGCAAATCCACCGCGGTAGGTGGCACCATATATTTT.

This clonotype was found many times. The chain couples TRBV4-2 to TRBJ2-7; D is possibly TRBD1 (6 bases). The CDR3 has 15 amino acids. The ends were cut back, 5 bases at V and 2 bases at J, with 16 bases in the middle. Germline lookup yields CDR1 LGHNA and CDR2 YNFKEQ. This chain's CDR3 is CASSTRPRGTYEQYF. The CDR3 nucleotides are TGTGCCAGCAGCACTCGACCTAGGGGGACCTACGAGCAGTACTTC.

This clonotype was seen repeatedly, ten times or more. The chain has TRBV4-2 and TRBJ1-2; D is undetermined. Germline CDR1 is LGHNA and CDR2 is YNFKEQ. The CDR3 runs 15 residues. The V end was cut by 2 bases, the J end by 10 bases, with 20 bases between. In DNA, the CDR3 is TGTGCCAGCAGCCAATTTGGGGAATTGGCTATGAACTACACCTTC. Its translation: CASSQFGELAMNYTF.

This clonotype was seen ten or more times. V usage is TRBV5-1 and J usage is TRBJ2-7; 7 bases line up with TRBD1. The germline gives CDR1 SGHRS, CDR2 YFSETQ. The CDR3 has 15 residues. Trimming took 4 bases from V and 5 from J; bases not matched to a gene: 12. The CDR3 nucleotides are TGCGCCAGCAGCCGACGGGACAGCCCCTTGGACGAGCAGTACTTC. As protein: CASSRRDSPLDEQYF.